This is a list of T cell receptor beta chains from one sample in a study of CD8+CD57+ T cells in acquired aplastic anemia. TCRdb itself ran the reads through MiXCR, one entry per CDR3 protein. Found here are more than 150,000 distinct CDR3 sequences, more than 45% of them singletons; the top ten hold 3.2%. Sequences were obtained from sorted CD4+, CD8+, or CD8+CD57+ T cells (not recorded which) from PBMCs. All receptors derive from a human donor with aplastic anemia. CDR3s include the opening cysteine and the closing phenylalanine or tryptophan. Fields, in order: J gene, D gene, clone size, V gene, CDR3 protein, CDR3 DNA. D genes are given only for firm matches. Only some rows state a clone size, as once, few, many or a class for expanded clones.

>TRBJ1-5|TRBD1|many|TRBV12-3/TRBV12-4
CASRTGTDNQPQHF
TGTGCCAGCAGAACCGGGACAGACAATCAGCCCCAGCATTTT
>TRBJ1-4|-|-|TRBV20-1
CSARAGESNEKLFF
TGCAGTGCTAGAGCAGGGGAGTCTAATGAAAAACTGTTTTTT
>TRBJ2-1|TRBD2|-|TRBV2
CASSSRTSGRKQFF
TGTGCCAGCAGTTCCAGGACTAGCGGGCGCAAGCAGTTCTTC
>TRBJ2-1|TRBD2|many|TRBV20-1
CSALASGVQFF
TGCAGTGCTTTGGCTAGCGGGGTACAGTTCTTC
>TRBJ2-5|TRBD1|-|TRBV7-6
CASSQVGGRGTQYF
TGTGCCAGCAGCCAAGTAGGGGGCAGAGGGACCCAGTACTTC
>TRBJ2-7|-|medium-sized|TRBV2
CASSINREPYEQYF
TGTGCCAGCAGTATAAACAGGGAGCCCTACGAGCAGTACTTC
>TRBJ1-2|TRBD1|-|TRBV20-1
CSAPGTANLPNYGYTF
TGCAGTGCCCCGGGGACAGCAAACCTCCCTAACTATGGCTACACCTTC
>TRBJ1-1|-|-|TRBV5-1
CASSLGRTNGVNTEALF
TGCGCCAGCAGCTTGGGCCGGACAAACGGGGTAAACACTGAAGCTCTCTTT
>TRBJ1-1|-|-|TRBV4-3
CASSQDPIGGDTEAFF
TGCGCCAGCAGCCAAGATCCGATAGGGGGGGACACTGAAGCTTTCTTT
>TRBJ1-2|-|-|TRBV10-2
CASSETRTAYGYTF
TGCGCCAGCAGCGAAACAAGGACAGCCTATGGCTACACCTTC
>TRBJ2-1|TRBD2|many|TRBV4-2
CASSQDLAGPYNEQFF
TGTGCCAGCAGCCAAGATCTAGCGGGGCCCTACAATGAGCAGTTCTTC
>TRBJ2-7|TRBD1|many|TRBV9
CASSASGTGESEQYF
TGTGCCAGCAGCGCAAGCGGGACAGGGGAATCCGAGCAGTACTTC
>TRBJ1-2|-|many|TRBV19
CASSILPSTPYGYTF
TGTGCCAGTAGTATTCTTCCCAGTACACCCTATGGCTACACCTTC
>TRBJ1-2|-|few|TRBV5-1
CASSAVDVNYGYTF
TGCGCCAGCAGCGCCGTGGATGTGAACTATGGCTACACCTTC
>TRBJ1-2|-|-|TRBV24-1
CATSDTTTNYGYTF
TGTGCCACCAGTGATACGACTACTAACTATGGCTACACCTTC
>TRBJ2-1|-|-|TRBV29-1
CSAWEGGDEQFF
TGCAGCGCATGGGAGGGGGGCGATGAGCAGTTCTTC
>TRBJ1-2|-|many|TRBV5-1
CATPRADSSLYGYTF
TGCGCCACCCCCCGGGCGGACAGTTCCCTCTATGGCTACACCTTC
>TRBJ2-3|-|medium-sized|TRBV15
CATAIHWPYDTQYF
TGTGCCACTGCGATCCATTGGCCCTACGATACGCAGTATTTT
>TRBJ1-5|-|-|TRBV20-1
CSANAVGGTGDHNQPQHF
TGCAGTGCTAACGCCGTCGGGGGCACCGGGGACCACAATCAGCCCCAGCATTTT
>TRBJ2-5|-|many|TRBV7-2
CASSPRETQYF
TGTGCCAGCAGCCCCCGCGAGACCCAGTACTTC
>TRBJ2-1|-|once|TRBV2
CASSEARAGNEQFF
TGTGCCAGCAGTGAAGCCAGGGCGGGCAATGAGCAGTTCTTC
>TRBJ2-4|TRBD2|-|TRBV20-1
CSARDGTSGNLAKNIQYF
TGCAGTGCTAGAGATGGAACTAGCGGGAATCTAGCCAAAAACATTCAGTACTTC
>TRBJ2-6|TRBD2|-|TRBV7-9
CASSRGGAGANVLTF
TGTGCCAGCAGCCGCGGGGGGGCAGGGGCCAACGTCCTGACTTTC
>TRBJ1-3|-|-|TRBV25-1
CAGSATGVRNTIYF
TGTGCCGGCAGTGCTACGGGCGTTAGAAACACCATATATTTT
>TRBJ2-7|TRBD2|many|TRBV7-2
CASSLAWTRVEQYF
TGTGCCAGCAGCTTAGCGTGGACTAGGGTCGAGCAGTACTTC
>TRBJ2-7|-|-|TRBV15
CATSRANTYEQYF
TGTGCCACCAGCAGGGCCAATACCTACGAGCAGTACTTC